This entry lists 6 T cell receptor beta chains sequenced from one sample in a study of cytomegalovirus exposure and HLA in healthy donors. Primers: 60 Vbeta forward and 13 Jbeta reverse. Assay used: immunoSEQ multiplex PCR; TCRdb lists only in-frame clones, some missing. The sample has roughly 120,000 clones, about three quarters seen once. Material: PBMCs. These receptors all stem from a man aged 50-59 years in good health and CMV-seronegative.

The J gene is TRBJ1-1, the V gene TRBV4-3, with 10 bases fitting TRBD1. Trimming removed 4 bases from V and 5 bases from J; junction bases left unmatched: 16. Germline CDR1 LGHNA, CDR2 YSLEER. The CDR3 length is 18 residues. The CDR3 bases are TGCGCCAGCAGCCCCATAACCGGGACAGGGGAGGGATTTACTGAAGCTTTCTTT. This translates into CASSPITGTGEGFTEAFF.

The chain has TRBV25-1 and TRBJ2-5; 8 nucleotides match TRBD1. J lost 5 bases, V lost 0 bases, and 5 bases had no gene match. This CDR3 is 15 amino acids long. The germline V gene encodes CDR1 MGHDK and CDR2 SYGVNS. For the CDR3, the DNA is TGTGCCAGCAGTGAATATCAGGGGGCGCAGGAGACCCAGTACTTC. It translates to CASSEYQGAQETQYF.

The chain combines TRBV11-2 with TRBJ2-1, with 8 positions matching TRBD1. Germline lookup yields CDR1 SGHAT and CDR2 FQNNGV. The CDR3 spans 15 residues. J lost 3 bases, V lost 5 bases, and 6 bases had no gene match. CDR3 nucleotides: TGTGCCAGCAGCAACCAGGGGGCGGACTACAATGAGCAGTTCTTC. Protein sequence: CASSNQGADYNEQFF.

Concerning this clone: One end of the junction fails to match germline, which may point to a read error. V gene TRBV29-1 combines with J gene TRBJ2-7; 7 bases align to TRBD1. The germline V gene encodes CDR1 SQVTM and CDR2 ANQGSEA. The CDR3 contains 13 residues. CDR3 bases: TGCAGTGTTGGAGACAGGGCTTCCTACGAGCAGTACTTC. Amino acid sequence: CSVGDRASYEQYF.

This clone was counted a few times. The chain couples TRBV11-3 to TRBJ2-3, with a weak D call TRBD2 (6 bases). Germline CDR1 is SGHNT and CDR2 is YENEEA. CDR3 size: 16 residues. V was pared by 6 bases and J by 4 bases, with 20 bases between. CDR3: CASSNRLGEVPDTQYF. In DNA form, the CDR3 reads TGTGCCAGCAGTAACCGGCTCGGGGAGGTCCCAGATACGCAGTATTTT.

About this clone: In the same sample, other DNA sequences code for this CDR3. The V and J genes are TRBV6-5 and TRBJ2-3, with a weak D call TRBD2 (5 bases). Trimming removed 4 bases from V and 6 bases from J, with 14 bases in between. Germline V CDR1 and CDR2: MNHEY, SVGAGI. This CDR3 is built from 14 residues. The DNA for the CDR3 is TGTGCCAGCAGTTTAGGACTTGCCGGGGATACGCAGTATTTT. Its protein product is CASSLGLAGDTQYF.